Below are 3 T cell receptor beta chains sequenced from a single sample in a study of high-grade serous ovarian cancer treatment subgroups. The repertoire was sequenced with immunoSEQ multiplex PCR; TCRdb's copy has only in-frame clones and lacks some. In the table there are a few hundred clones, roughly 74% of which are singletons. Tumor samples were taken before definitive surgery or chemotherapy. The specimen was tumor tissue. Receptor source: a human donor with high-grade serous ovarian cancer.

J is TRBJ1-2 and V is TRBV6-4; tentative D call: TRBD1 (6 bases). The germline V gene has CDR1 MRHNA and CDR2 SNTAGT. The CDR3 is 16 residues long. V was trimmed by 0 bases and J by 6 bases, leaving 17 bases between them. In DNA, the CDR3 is TGTGCCAGCAGTGACTCAGGGGAACAGGGCTTCGATGGCTACACCTTC. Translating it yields CASSDSGEQGFDGYTF.

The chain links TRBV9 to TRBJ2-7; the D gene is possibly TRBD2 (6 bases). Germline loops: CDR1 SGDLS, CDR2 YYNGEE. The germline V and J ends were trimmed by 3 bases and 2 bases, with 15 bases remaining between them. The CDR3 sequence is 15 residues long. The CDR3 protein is CASSARDSPPYEQYF. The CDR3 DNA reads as TGTGCCAGCAGCGCCCGGGACTCCCCACCCTACGAGCAGTACTTC. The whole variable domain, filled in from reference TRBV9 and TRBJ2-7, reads DSGVTQTPKHLITATGQRVTLRCSPRSGDLSVYWYQQSLDQGLQFLIQYYNGEERAKGNILERFSAQQFPDLHSELNLSSLELGDSALYFCASSARDSPPYEQYFGPGTRLTVT.

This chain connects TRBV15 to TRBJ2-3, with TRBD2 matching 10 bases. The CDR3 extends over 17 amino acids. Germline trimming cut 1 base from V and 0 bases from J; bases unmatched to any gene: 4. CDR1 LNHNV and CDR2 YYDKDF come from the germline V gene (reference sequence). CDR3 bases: TGTGCCACCAGCAGAGCCCAGCGGGGGGGGAGCACAGATACGCAGTATTTT. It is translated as CATSRAQRGGSTDTQYF.